What follows are 29 T cell receptor beta chains derived from one specimen sequenced in a study of T cells expressing NK-cell markers. TCRdb reprocessed the 5' RACE reads and keeps a single row for each CDR3 protein, giving no DNA. This sample lists about 150,000 distinct CDR3 sequences; its ten largest clones have around 35%. Specimen: blood T cells: a sorted CD56 or NKG2C T cell subset, CD4+ or CD8+ T cells, or bulk PBMC T cells (not recorded which). The receptors shown here come from a woman in her 50s in good health.

The chain is built from TRBV30 and TRBJ2-3; TCRdb indicates TRBD1, and absent DNA this call remains unverified. Per germline, CDR1 GTSNPN and CDR2 SVGIG (reference sequence). This CDR3 region has 14 residues. The CDR3 reads CAWLGGLGTDTQYF.

V gene TRBV29-1 combines with J gene TRBJ2-3; TCRdb's D gene call, TRBD2, goes unchecked for lack of DNA. The CDR3 has 13 residues. Germline V gives CDR1 SQVTM, CDR2 ANQGSEA. The CDR3 protein is CSVQPVGADTQYF.

The CDR3 protein is CSASGDTRSSYNEQFF. V usage is TRBV20-1 and J usage is TRBJ2-1. This CDR3 is built from 16 residues. Germline V lookup: CDR1 DFQATT, CDR2 SNEGSKA (reference sequence).

The chain links TRBV5-1 to TRBJ2-3; the D gene TCRdb calls, TRBD1, cannot be checked with no DNA. Germline lookup yields CDR1 SGHRS and CDR2 YFSETQ. The CDR3 consists of 15 residues. The CDR3 region is CASSLAEGGPDTQYF.

The genes are TRBV20-1 and TRBJ2-7; TCRdb's assignment of TRBD1 cannot be checked, as there is no DNA. Germline CDR1 reads DFQATT; CDR2 reads SNEGSKA (reference sequence). The CDR3 is made up of 13 amino acids. The CDR3 loop is CSARDGHSYEQYF.

The chain has TRBV11-1 and TRBJ1-2. This CDR3 contains 14 residues. Germline CDR1 is SGHAT and CDR2 is FQDESV (reference sequence). CDR3 sequence reads: CASSLAGYGVGYTF.

The chain joins TRBV5-1 to TRBJ2-7; the D call of TRBD1 rests on TCRdb alone, since no DNA is present to check it. The CDR3 runs 15 residues. Germline V CDR1 and CDR2: SGHRS, YFSETQ. This CDR3 is CASSLAGRPSYEQYF.

J is TRBJ2-1 and V is TRBV5-1. Per the germline V gene, CDR1 is SGHRS and CDR2 is YFSETQ. The CDR3 has 14 amino acids. The chain's CDR3 is CASSLGLERDEQFF.

The chain's CDR3 is CASSPYMGANQPQHF. V gene TRBV4-1 combines with J gene TRBJ1-5; the D call from TCRdb, TRBD1, cannot be confirmed without DNA. This CDR3 is built from 15 residues. The V gene's germline CDR1 is MGHRA and CDR2 YSYEKL.

The V and J genes are TRBV7-9 and TRBJ2-1. This CDR3 is built from 12 residues. The germline gives CDR1 SEHNR, CDR2 FQNEAQ (reference sequence). CDR3 residues: CASSWTNNEQFF.

The chain has TRBV7-7 and TRBJ2-2. Looked up from germline, CDR1 is SSHAT and CDR2 is FNYEAQ (reference sequence). The CDR3 extends over 14 amino acids. The CDR3 sequence is CASSSQANTGELFF.

This chain joins TRBV7-6 and TRBJ1-2; TCRdb's assignment of TRBD1 cannot be checked, as there is no DNA. CDR1 and CDR2 (germline): SGHVS, FNYEAQ. The CDR3 extends over 15 amino acids. CDR3: CASSPMTGGLNGYTF.

The chain is built from TRBV4-1 and TRBJ1-4; the D call of TRBD1 rests on TCRdb alone, since no DNA is present to check it. Germline CDR1 and CDR2: MGHRA and YSYEKL. The CDR3 is 13 amino acids. CDR3 in amino acids: CASSLRGQAQLFF.

V usage is TRBV7-6 and J usage is TRBJ2-1; TCRdb's D call, TRBD1, is unchecked because there is no DNA. This CDR3 has 16 residues. Germline CDR1 SGHVS, CDR2 FNYEAQ. CDR3 sequence: CASSLVVTGFHNEQFF.

The chain has TRBV12-3 or TRBV12-4 and TRBJ1-5; the TCRdb call, TRBD1, lacks DNA for checking. The CDR3 consists of 13 residues. Here the CDR3 reads CASSPGGREPQHF.

This chain joins TRBV7-9 and TRBJ2-1; absent DNA, TCRdb's TRBD2 call cannot be checked. From germline, CDR1 is SEHNR and CDR2 FQNEAQ (reference sequence). This CDR3 is built from 16 residues. CDR3 residues: CASSGAIAGPYNEQFF.

The rearrangement links TRBV21-1 to TRBJ2-1. TRBV21-1 is a recognized pseudogene. This CDR3 spans 17 amino acids. This CDR3 is CASSKISEEGSYNEQFF.

The chain couples TRBV10-3 to TRBJ2-5; TCRdb indicates TRBD1, and absent DNA this call remains unverified. CDR3 length: 15 amino acids. Germline V gene sequence: CDR1 ENHRY, CDR2 SYGVKD. CDR3 amino acids: CAISESGPAQETQYF.

The chain is built from TRBV12-3 or TRBV12-4 and TRBJ2-5; absent DNA, TCRdb's TRBD1 call cannot be checked. The CDR3 is 13 residues long. This chain's CDR3 is CASSLSGGATQYF.

The chain joins TRBV6-2 or TRBV6-3 to TRBJ2-2; TCRdb calls TRBD2, which cannot be checked without DNA. CDR3 length equals 14 residues. Germline-derived CDR1 and CDR2 are MNHEY and SVGEGT. The CDR3 region is CASSSDYNTGELFF.

The chain carries TRBV5-1 and TRBJ2-2; TCRdb designates TRBD2, a call that cannot be tested without DNA. Germline lookup yields CDR1 SGHRS and CDR2 YFSETQ. This CDR3 comprises 16 residues. CDR3 sequence: CASSLPDTSGTGELFF.

CDR3 region: CASHIHPGGPNTEAFF. The rearrangement links TRBV5-6 to TRBJ1-1; the TRBD1 assignment by TCRdb is unverifiable without DNA. From germline, CDR1 is SGHDT and CDR2 YYEEEE. The CDR3 extends over 16 amino acids.

The chain uses TRBV2 and TRBJ2-1; without DNA, the TCRdb call of TRBD1 cannot be checked. Germline values: CDR1 SNHLY, CDR2 FYNNEI. The CDR3 runs 13 residues. The CDR3: CASMAGHLNEQFF.

The chain uses TRBV7-8 and TRBJ2-3. CDR3 length: 16 amino acids. Germline assignment: CDR1 SGHVS and CDR2 FQNEAQ. The CDR3 spells CASSPLLQRSTDTQYF.

This sequence joins TRBV9 and TRBJ2-1. CDR1 and CDR2 (germline): SGDLS, YYNGEE. This CDR3 comprises 15 residues. CDR3 amino acids: CASSGSVTGYNEQFF. Variable domain in full (rest from reference TRBV9 and TRBJ2-1): DSGVTQTPKHLITATGQRVTLRCSPRSGDLSVYWYQQSLDQGLQFLIQYYNGEERAKGNILERFSAQQFPDLHSELNLSSLELGDSALYFCASSGSVTGYNEQFFGPGTRLTVL.

The chain carries TRBV9 and TRBJ2-6; lacking DNA, the TRBD1 call made by TCRdb goes unchecked. Germline values: CDR1 SGDLS, CDR2 YYNGEE. This CDR3 has 17 residues. CDR3 residues: CASSGTGAHSGANVLTF.

The chain employs TRBV11-2 and TRBJ2-1; the D gene TCRdb calls, TRBD1, cannot be checked with no DNA. CDR1 is SGHAT and CDR2 is FQNNGV in the germline V gene. CDR3 size: 15 residues. The CDR3 protein is CASSLGGQGYNEQFF. The full variable domain, rest sourced from reference TRBV11-2 and TRBJ2-1, is EAGVAQSPRYKIIEKRQSVAFWCNPISGHATLYWYQQILGQGPKLLIQFQNNGVVDDSQLPKDRFSAERLKGVDSTLKIQPAKLEDSAVYLCASSLGGQGYNEQFFGPGTRLTVL.

The genes are TRBV4-2 and TRBJ1-5. Germline values: CDR1 LGHNA, CDR2 YNFKEQ. The CDR3 has 12 amino acids. The CDR3 region is CASSQGNQPQHF.

The rearrangement links TRBV3-1 to TRBJ2-5; the TCRdb call, TRBD1, lacks DNA for checking. The CDR3 consists of 14 residues. The germline V gene has CDR1 LGHDT and CDR2 YNNKEL (reference sequence). CDR3 amino acids: CASSQGQGRETQYF.